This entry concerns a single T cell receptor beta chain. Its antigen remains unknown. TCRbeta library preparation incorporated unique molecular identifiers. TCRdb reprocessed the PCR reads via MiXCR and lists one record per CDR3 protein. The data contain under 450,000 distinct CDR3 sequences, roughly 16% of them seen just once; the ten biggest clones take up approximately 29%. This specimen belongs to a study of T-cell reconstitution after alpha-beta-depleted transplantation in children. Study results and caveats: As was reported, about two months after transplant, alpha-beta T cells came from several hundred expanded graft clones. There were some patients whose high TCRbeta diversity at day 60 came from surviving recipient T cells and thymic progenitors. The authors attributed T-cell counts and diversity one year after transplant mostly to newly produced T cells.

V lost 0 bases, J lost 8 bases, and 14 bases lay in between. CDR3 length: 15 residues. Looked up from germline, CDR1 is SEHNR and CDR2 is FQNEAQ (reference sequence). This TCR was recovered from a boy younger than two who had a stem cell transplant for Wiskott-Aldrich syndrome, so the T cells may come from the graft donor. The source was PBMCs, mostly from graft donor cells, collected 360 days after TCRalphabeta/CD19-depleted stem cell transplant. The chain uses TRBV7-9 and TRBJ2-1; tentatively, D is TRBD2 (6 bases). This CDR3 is CASSLAPRGGDEQFF. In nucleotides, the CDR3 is TGTGCCAGCAGCTTAGCCCCCCGGGGAGGCGATGAGCAGTTCTTC. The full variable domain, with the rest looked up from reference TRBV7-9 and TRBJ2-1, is DTGVSQNPRHKITKRGQNVTFRCDPISEHNRLYWYRQTLGQGPEFLTYFQNEAQLEKSRLLSDRFSAERPKGSFSTLEIQRTEQGDSAMYLCASSLAPRGGDEQFFGPGTRLTVL.